Shown below are 18 T cell receptor beta chains from a single sample sequenced in a study of beta chain features in type 1 diabetes. Study results and caveats: All four CD4+ subsets from Type 1 diabetes patients carried moderately but significantly shorter TCRB CDR3s.

These receptors lack a known antigen. Isolated RNA was reverse transcribed in full, so expressed TCRB transcripts were sequenced. TCRdb's copy holds only in-frame clones and misses some; the assay was immunoSEQ multiplex PCR. The sample shows roughly 260,000 clones, about 11% of them seen only once. The sequenced material came from naive CD4+ T cells from blood. The receptors stem from a man in his thirties or forties with type 1 diabetes.

DNA for the CDR3: TGCGCCAGCAGCCAGCTTAAACAGGGACGGGATGGCTACACCTTC. Protein: CASSQLKQGRDGYTF. This chain connects TRBV4-1 to TRBJ1-2, with a possible D match to TRBD1 (6 bases). Looked up from germline, CDR1 is MGHRA and CDR2 is YSYEKL. This CDR3 is built from 15 residues. The germline V and J ends were trimmed by 3 bases and 6 bases, with 17 bases remaining between them.

J is TRBJ2-3 and V is TRBV21-1; the DNA was not used to check the table's D call, TRBD1. TRBV21-1 is recorded as a pseudogene. The CDR3 extends over 15 amino acids. The CDR3 region has the DNA TGTGCCAGCAGCAAACGAGTCAGGGTGACAGATACGCAGTATTTT. Translated, it gives CASSKRVRVTDTQYF.

V and J are TRBV7-9 and TRBJ2-1; D gene uncertain. This CDR3 spans 13 amino acids. With 8 bases removed from V and 0 bases from J, the gap between germline ends came to 8 bases. Germline V CDR1 and CDR2: SEHNR, FQNEAQ (reference sequence). DNA of the CDR3: TGTGCCAGCTTTCCGAGCTCCTACAATGAGCAGTTCTTC. Residues: CASFPSSYNEQFF.

A few counts support this clone. The chain recombines TRBV5-1 with TRBJ2-6, with a tentative D call TRBD1 (5 bases). CDR3 length: 15 residues. Germline V gene sequence: CDR1 SGHRS, CDR2 YFSETQ. Trimming left V 4 bases short and J 2 bases short, with 10 bases between. CDR3 sequence (DNA): TGCGCCAGCAGCCCCCAGGGTACTGGGGCCAACGTCCTGACTTTC. Translating it yields CASSPQGTGANVLTF.

The rearrangement uses TRBV7-9 and TRBJ1-5; 9 nucleotides agree with TRBD1. The CDR3 contains 14 residues. With 5 bases clipped from V and 6 bases from J, the junction kept 5 bases outside the gene matches. Germline CDR1 and CDR2: SEHNR and FQNEAQ (reference sequence). The chain's CDR3 is CASSQGQGRQPQHF. The CDR3 region has the DNA TGTGCCAGCAGCCAGGGACAGGGCCGTCAGCCCCAGCATTTT.

This chain joins TRBV5-1 and TRBJ2-7; 8 bases are shared with TRBD1. This CDR3 is 15 amino acids long. The J segment lost 6 bases and the V segment lost 0 bases, leaving 8 bases of the junction unmatched. From germline, CDR1 is SGHRS and CDR2 YFSETQ. The CDR3 coding sequence is TGCGCCAGCAGCTTGGCTTGGGACAGGTCCACCGAGCAGTACTTC. Protein sequence: CASSLAWDRSTEQYF.

The J gene is TRBJ2-4, the V gene TRBV7-2; 8 bases are a match to TRBD1. The V gene's germline CDR1 is SGHTA and CDR2 FQGNSA. CDR3 length equals 14 residues. Trimming at V came to 0 bases and at J to 8 bases, leaving 3 bases not matched to a gene. This CDR3 is CASSLADRVDIQYF. The CDR3 bases are TGTGCCAGCAGCTTAGCGGACAGGGTGGACATTCAGTACTTC.

The genes are TRBV2 and TRBJ2-1; a possible D gene is TRBD2 (6 bases). V gave up 5 bases and J gave up 7 bases, with 15 bases separating them. The CDR3 sequence is 14 residues long. The V gene's germline CDR1 is SNHLY and CDR2 FYNNEI. CDR3 sequence reads: CASSRDSAVNEQFF. CDR3 DNA sequence: TGTGCCAGCAGTCGGGACTCAGCAGTGAATGAGCAGTTCTTC.

This clone was recorded a few times. This chain connects TRBV29-1 to TRBJ2-3; D remains ambiguous. The CDR3 length is 13 residues. In germline, CDR1 is SQVTM, CDR2 ANQGSEA. V lost 1 base and J lost 2, with 7 bases in between. The CDR3 loop is CSVEGQYTDTQYF. CDR3 bases: TGCAGCGTTGAAGGCCAGTACACAGATACGCAGTATTTT.

This clone was observed a few times. This chain links TRBV30 with TRBJ1-1, with 10 bases aligning to TRBD1. J lost 5 bases, V lost 4 bases, and 7 bases had no gene match. The CDR3 sequence is 14 residues long. The germline V gene encodes CDR1 GTSNPN and CDR2 SVGIG (reference sequence). CDR3 in amino acids: CAWNSDRGLTEAFF. Written as DNA, the CDR3 is TGTGCCTGGAATAGTGACAGGGGGCTTACTGAAGCTTTCTTT.

The J gene is TRBJ2-3, the V gene TRBV6-4; the match to TRBD2 covers 8 bases. Losses at the gene ends were 10 bases for V and 3 bases for J; bases not matched to a gene: 9. The germline V gene encodes CDR1 MRHNA and CDR2 SNTAGT. This CDR3 is 14 amino acids long. CDR3 nucleotides: TGTGCCACCTCGATAGCGGGGATAACAGATACGCAGTATTTT. It codes for CATSIAGITDTQYF.

V and J are TRBV15 and TRBJ2-2; 10 nucleotides line up with TRBD2. The germline V gene encodes CDR1 LNHNV and CDR2 YYDKDF (reference sequence). CDR3 size: 17 residues. The V and J ends lost 3 bases and 6 bases, in that order; junction bases with no gene match: 10. This CDR3 reads CATSSSRTSGGAGELFF. Here the CDR3 DNA reads TGTGCCACCAGCAGCTCCCGGACGAGCGGGGGGGCCGGGGAGCTGTTTTTT.

The chain carries TRBV2 and TRBJ2-7, with 8 bases aligning to TRBD1. Unmatched junction bases numbered 6, after V lost 6 bases and J lost 5 bases. CDR3 length: 13 residues. Germline CDR1 SNHLY, CDR2 FYNNEI. CDR3 bases: TGTGCCAGCAGCGACAGGGGTAGGAACGAGCAGTACTTC. Translated, it gives CASSDRGRNEQYF. The entire variable domain, with the rest obtained from reference TRBV2 and TRBJ2-7, is as follows: EPEVTQTPSHQVTQMGQEVILRCVPISNHLYFYWYRQILGQKVEFLVSFYNNEISEKSEIFDDQFSVERPDGSNFTLKIRSTKLEDSAMYFCASSDRGRNEQYFGPGTRLTVT.

This clone showed up just a few times. This chain connects TRBV2 to TRBJ1-5; tentative D call: TRBD1 (6 bases). The germline V gene encodes CDR1 SNHLY and CDR2 FYNNEI. This CDR3 region has 14 residues. Trimming took 6 bases from V and 0 from J, leaving 9 bases between them. Here the CDR3 reads CASRRGNSNQPQHF. The CDR3 bases are TGTGCCAGCAGAAGGGGGAATAGCAATCAGCCCCAGCATTTT.

The chain combines TRBV18 with TRBJ2-7; 11 bases map to TRBD2. This CDR3 region has 14 residues. The V gene end was trimmed by 5 bases and the J gene end by 7 bases; junction bases not matched to a gene: 7. CDR1 and CDR2 from the germline V gene are KGHSH and LQKENI. CDR3 residues: CASSSTSGGGEQYF. CDR3 sequence (DNA): TGTGCCAGCTCATCAACTAGCGGGGGCGGGGAGCAGTACTTC.

The V call is TRBV7-3, the J call TRBJ1-6; 7 positions match TRBD1. With V trimmed by 5 bases and J by 7 bases, 2 bases remained unmatched. The CDR3 is 13 residues long. The germline V gene has CDR1 SGHTA and CDR2 FQGTGA. CDR3 sequence (DNA): TGTGCCAGCAGCGCGACAGGGAATTCACCCCTCCACTTT. This sequence encodes CASSATGNSPLHF. Looking up the rest from reference TRBV7-3 and TRBJ1-6 gives the full variable domain: GAGVSQTPSNKVTEKGKYVELRCDPISGHTALYWYRQSLGQGPEFLIYFQGTGAADDSGLPNDRFFAVRPEGSVSTLKIQRTERGDSAVYLCASSATGNSPLHFGNGTRLTVT.

This clone was observed a few times. The chain's CDR3 is CASSHNSQGAREQYF. DNA of the CDR3: TGCGCCAGCAGCCACAACTCTCAGGGGGCTAGGGAGCAGTACTTC. The chain carries TRBV4-1 and TRBJ2-7; 8 bases are a match to TRBD1. V trimming: 3 bases; J trimming: 7 bases; junction bases outside the gene matches: 11. This CDR3 is 15 amino acids long. Per the germline V gene, CDR1 is MGHRA and CDR2 is YSYEKL.

The rearrangement links TRBV9 to TRBJ2-1, with 7 bases fitting TRBD2. In germline, CDR1 is SGDLS, CDR2 YYNGEE. V shed 4 bases and J 5 bases; nucleotides not matched to a gene: 15. This CDR3 has 17 amino acids. Here the CDR3 reads CASSLHSWTRQDNEQFF. CDR3 DNA: TGTGCCAGCAGCCTCCACTCTTGGACTAGGCAGGACAATGAGCAGTTCTTC.